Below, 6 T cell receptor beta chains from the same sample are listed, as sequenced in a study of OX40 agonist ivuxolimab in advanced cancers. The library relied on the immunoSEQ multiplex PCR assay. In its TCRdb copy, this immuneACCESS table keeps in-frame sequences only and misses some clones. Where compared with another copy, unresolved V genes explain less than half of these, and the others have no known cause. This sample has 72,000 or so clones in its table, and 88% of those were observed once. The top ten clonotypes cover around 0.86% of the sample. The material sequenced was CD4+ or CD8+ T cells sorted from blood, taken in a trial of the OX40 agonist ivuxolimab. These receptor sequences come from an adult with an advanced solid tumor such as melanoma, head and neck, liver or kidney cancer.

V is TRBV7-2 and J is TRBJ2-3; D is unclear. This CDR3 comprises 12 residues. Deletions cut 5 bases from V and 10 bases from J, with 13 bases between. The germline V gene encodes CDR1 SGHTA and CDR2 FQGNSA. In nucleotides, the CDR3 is TGTGCCAGCAGCCGGGCCTCTGGGGCGCAGTATTTT. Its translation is CASSRASGAQYF. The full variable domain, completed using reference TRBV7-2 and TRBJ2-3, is GAGVSQSPSNKVTEKGKDVELRCDPISGHTALYWYRQSLGQGLEFLIYFQGNSAPDKSGLPSDRFSAERTGGSVSTLTIQRTQQEDSAVYLCASSRASGAQYFGPGTRLTVL.

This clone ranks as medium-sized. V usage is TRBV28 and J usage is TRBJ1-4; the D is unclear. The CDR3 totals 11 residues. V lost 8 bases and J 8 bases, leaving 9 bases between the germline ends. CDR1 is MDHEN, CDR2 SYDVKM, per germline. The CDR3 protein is CASGLREKLFF. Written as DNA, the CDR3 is TGTGCCAGCGGACTCCGAGAAAAACTGTTTTTT. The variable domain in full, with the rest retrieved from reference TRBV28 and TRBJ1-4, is DVKVTQSSRYLVKRTGEKVFLECVQDMDHENMFWYRQDPGLGLRLIYFSYDVKMKEKGDIPEGYSVSREKKERFSLILESASTNQTSMYLCASGLREKLFFGSGTQLSVL.

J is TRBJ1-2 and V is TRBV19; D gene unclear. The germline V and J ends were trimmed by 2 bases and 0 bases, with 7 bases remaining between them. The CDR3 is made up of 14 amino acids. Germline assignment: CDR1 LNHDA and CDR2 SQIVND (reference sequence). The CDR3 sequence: CASSILVSNYGYTF. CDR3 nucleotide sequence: TGTGCCAGTAGTATATTGGTATCTAACTATGGCTACACCTTC.

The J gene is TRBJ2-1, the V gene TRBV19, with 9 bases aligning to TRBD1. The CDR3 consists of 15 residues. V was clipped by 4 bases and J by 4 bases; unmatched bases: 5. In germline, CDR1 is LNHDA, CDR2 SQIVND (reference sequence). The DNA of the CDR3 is TGTGCCAGTAGTAATCCGGGACAGGGATACAATGAGCAGTTCTTC. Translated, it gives CASSNPGQGYNEQFF.

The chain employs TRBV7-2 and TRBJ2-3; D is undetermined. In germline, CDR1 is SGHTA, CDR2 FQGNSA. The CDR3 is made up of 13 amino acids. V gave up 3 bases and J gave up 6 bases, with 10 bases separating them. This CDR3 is CASSFVRQDTQYF. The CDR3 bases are TGTGCCAGCAGCTTTGTTAGGCAGGATACGCAGTATTTT.

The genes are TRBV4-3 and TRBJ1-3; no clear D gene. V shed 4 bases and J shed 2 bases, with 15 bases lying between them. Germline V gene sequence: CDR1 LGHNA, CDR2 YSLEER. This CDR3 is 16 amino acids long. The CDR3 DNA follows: TGCGCCAGCAGCCTCACGCGTGGGTTCCCTGGAAACACCATATATTTT. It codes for CASSLTRGFPGNTIYF.